The sequence of this TCR beta chain was determined in a study of blood T cell repertoires in COVID-19. Sequenced by immunoSEQ multiplex PCR; TCRdb stores in-frame clones only, minus some. The sample carries fewer than 400,000 clones, about 85% recorded once. The count of this clone is one. Recruitment covered about two dozen US areas and drew participants whose ages spanned roughly 18 to 100 years. Deletions cut 7 bases from V and 5 bases from J, with 20 bases between. Germline CDR1 is MNHEY and CDR2 is SVGAGI. This CDR3 is 15 amino acids long. The sequence was obtained from a woman in her twenties or thirties who had been exposed to COVID-19. Material for sequencing was PBMCs or T cells enriched from blood (not recorded which). The chain has TRBV6-5 and TRBJ1-1; weak D call: TRBD1 (5 bases). This chain's CDR3 is CASTQPGVSRTEAFF. The CDR3 DNA reads as TGTGCCAGCACCCAACCGGGGGTATCGCGGACTGAAGCTTTCTTT.